The 8 T cell receptor beta chains reported below all come from one sample, sequenced in a study of beta chain features in type 1 diabetes. Study results and caveats: Type 1 diabetes patients showed a moderate but significant shortening of TCRB CDR3s in all four CD4+ subsets.

For these TCRs, the target antigens are not known. Reverse transcription of all isolated RNA meant that expressed TCRB transcripts were sequenced. Profiling relied on immunoSEQ multiplex PCR, and the TCRdb table lists in-frame clones only, not all of them. The sample has roughly 150,000 clones, approximately 9% seen once. Sequencing was done on a sample of central memory CD4+ T cells from blood. The receptors shown here come from a woman younger than 30 with type 1 diabetes.

In this sample, this clone turned up a few times. The chain employs TRBV7-2 and TRBJ2-2; 11 bases are shared with TRBD1. The germline CDR1 and CDR2 sequences are SGHTA and FQGNSA. The CDR3 sequence is 15 residues long. J gave up 8 bases and V 5 bases, and 7 bases lay outside the gene matches. CDR3 DNA: TGTGCCAGCAGCCAGGGACAGGGGGGACTGGGGGAGCTGTTTTTT. It yields the protein CASSQGQGGLGELFF.

This clone was seen a handful of times. This rearrangement joins TRBV15 to TRBJ1-5; the D is unclear. The V gene's germline CDR1 is LNHNV and CDR2 YYDKDF (reference sequence). V dropped 5 bases and J dropped 2 bases, with 7 bases sitting between them. There are 13 residues in the CDR3. CDR3 sequence reads: CATSRGGNQPQHF. The DNA of the CDR3 is TGTGCCACCAGCCGCGGGGGCAATCAGCCCCAGCATTTT. Complete variable domain (other parts from reference TRBV15 and TRBJ1-5): DAMVIQNPRYQVTQFGKPVTLSCSQTLNHNVMYWYQQKSSQAPKLLFHYYDKDFNNEADTPDNFQSRRPNTSFCFLDIRSPGLGDTAMYLCATSRGGNQPQHFGDGTRLSIL.

This clone showed up just once. The V and J genes are TRBV19 and TRBJ1-1; 9 bases are shared with TRBD1. Trimming took 7 bases from V and 3 from J; bases not matched to a gene: 9. CDR1 and CDR2 from the germline V gene are LNHDA and SQIVND (reference sequence). The CDR3 consists of 15 residues. The CDR3 protein is CASIYRGQGYTEAFF. CDR3 nucleotides: TGTGCCAGTATCTACAGGGGGCAGGGGTACACTGAAGCTTTCTTT. Full variable domain (remainder filled in from reference TRBV19 and TRBJ1-1): DGGITQSPKYLFRKEGQNVTLSCEQNLNHDAMYWYRQDPGQGLRLIYYSQIVNDFQKGDIAEGYSVSREKKESFPLTVTSAQKNPTAFYLCASIYRGQGYTEAFFGQGTRLTVV.

This clone was observed a few times. The rearrangement uses TRBV5-6 and TRBJ2-1; a weak D match, TRBD1 (5 bases). Looked up from germline, CDR1 is SGHDT and CDR2 is YYEEEE. The CDR3 has 13 residues. The V gene lost 4 bases and the J gene lost 7 bases, with 12 bases spanning the gap. The CDR3 is CASSELKGNEQFF. CDR3 nucleotide sequence: TGTGCCAGCAGCGAGCTAAAGGGGAATGAGCAGTTCTTC.

The sample holds a few counts of this clone. The CDR3 DNA reads TGTGCCAGCAGCCTCTCGGTGAACACCGGGGAGCTGTTTTTT. This gives the protein CASSLSVNTGELFF. V usage is TRBV5-5 and J usage is TRBJ2-2; D gene uncertain. Trimming removed 4 bases from V and 1 base from J, with 8 bases in between. This CDR3 is built from 14 residues. Germline loops: CDR1 SGHKS, CDR2 YYEKEE (reference sequence).

This clone has a handful of counts. The rearrangement joins TRBV4-1 to TRBJ1-4; D uncertain. Germline values: CDR1 MGHRA, CDR2 YSYEKL. The CDR3 is 16 residues long. Trimming pared 3 bases from V and 3 bases from J, leaving 14 bases between. The CDR3 nucleotides are TGCGCCAGCAGCCAGCAGAACAGTCTTCCTAATGAAAAACTGTTTTTT. This codes for CASSQQNSLPNEKLFF.

This clone was found a few times. The chain couples TRBV9 to TRBJ2-2; possible D gene TRBD2, 5 bases. The V and J ends lost 3 bases and 7 bases respectively, with 22 bases between them. CDR1 is SGDLS and CDR2 is YYNGEE in the germline V gene. This CDR3 has 17 amino acids. This chain's CDR3 is CASSADPDGLEDGELFF. The CDR3 nucleotides read TGTGCCAGCAGCGCCGACCCGGACGGCCTGGAGGACGGGGAGCTGTTTTTT.

This chain links TRBV5-1 with TRBJ1-1; D is ambiguous. Germline CDR1 reads SGHRS; CDR2 reads YFSETQ. The CDR3 extends over 14 amino acids. Trimming took 4 bases from V and 1 from J, leaving 11 bases between them. The CDR3 protein is CASSQHKPNTEAFF. CDR3 coding DNA: TGCGCCAGCAGCCAACATAAACCGAACACTGAAGCTTTCTTT.